One sample yielded the 19 T cell receptor beta chains listed below, sequenced in a study of early T cells in non-severe SARS-CoV-2 infection. A single record per CDR3 protein comes from TCRdb applying MiXCR to the 5' RACE reads. Among 30,000 to 40,000 distinct CDR3 sequences, approximately 7.1% were seen once, and the ten largest hold about an eighth. The sample consisted of whole blood, taken at baseline. Receptor source: an adult who was a healthcare worker with PCR-confirmed SARS-CoV-2 infection or an uninfected control (not recorded which).

This clonotype was seen at least ten times. This chain uses TRBV24-1 with TRBJ1-2; D possibly corresponds to TRBD1 (6 bases). Per germline, CDR1 KGHDR and CDR2 SFDVKD. The CDR3 spans 16 residues. Trimming took 12 bases from V and 4 from J, leaving 26 bases between them. CDR3 amino acids: CAEPWGRVTVFYGYTF. The CDR3 DNA reads as TGTGCCGAACCCTGGGGGCGCGTTACGGTGTTCTATGGCTACACCTTC.

This clonotype was counted ten times or more. The V and J genes are TRBV7-2 and TRBJ2-3, with 10 positions matching TRBD1. Germline loops: CDR1 SGHTA, CDR2 FQGNSA. V lost 5 bases, J lost 1 base, and 6 bases stayed unmatched. This CDR3 is 16 amino acids long. The CDR3 nucleotides are TGTGCCAGCAGCCGGGCCGGGACAGGGGGCACAGATACGCAGTATTTT. Amino acid sequence: CASSRAGTGGTDTQYF.

This clonotype was observed many times. The chain carries TRBV4-3 and TRBJ2-1; TRBD2 agrees at 9 bases. The CDR3 contains 17 residues. V trimming: 3 bases; J trimming: 8 bases; junction bases outside the gene matches: 14. The V gene's germline CDR1 is LGHNA and CDR2 YSLEER. CDR3 nucleotides: TGCGCCAGCAGCCAGCAATCTAGCGGGGACCACGCTGATGAGCAGTTCTTC. Encoded protein: CASSQQSSGDHADEQFF.

V usage is TRBV24-1 and J usage is TRBJ2-1; D might be TRBD2 (7 bases). CDR1 and CDR2 from the germline V gene are KGHDR and SFDVKD. The CDR3 spans 16 residues. The V gene lost 4 bases and the J gene lost 3 bases, with 15 bases spanning the gap. Here the CDR3 reads CATSEGGAGSYNEQFF. CDR3 bases: TGTGCCACCAGTGAAGGGGGAGCGGGGAGCTACAATGAGCAGTTCTTC.

The table lists this clonotype with many counts. This rearrangement joins TRBV27 to TRBJ2-3, with a tentative D call TRBD2 (5 bases). The CDR3 totals 16 residues. The germline gives CDR1 MNHEY, CDR2 SMNVEV (reference sequence). V gave up 2 bases and J gave up 6 bases, with 18 bases separating them. The CDR3 region is CASSLTKSGPFDTQYF. Written as DNA, the CDR3 is TGTGCCAGCAGTTTAACCAAGAGCGGACCGTTTGATACGCAGTATTTT.

The V and J genes are TRBV7-2 and TRBJ1-6, with D maybe TRBD1 (5 bases). CDR3 size: 15 residues. Looked up from germline, CDR1 is SGHTA and CDR2 is FQGNSA. Trimming removed 5 bases from V and 8 bases from J, with 16 bases in between. In DNA, the CDR3 is TGTGCCAGCAGCCTCCGGGACTTCCAATATTCACCCCTCCACTTT. Its translation is CASSLRDFQYSPLHF.

This clonotype was seen many times. V gene TRBV6-6 combines with J gene TRBJ2-1; D is undetermined. The length of the CDR3 is 15 residues. V was trimmed by 10 bases and J by 0 bases, leaving 16 bases between them. CDR1 and CDR2 (germline): MNHNY, SVGAGI (reference sequence). CDR3 region: CATVGRAVSYNEQFF. CDR3 DNA: TGTGCCACCGTCGGACGGGCCGTCTCCTACAATGAGCAGTTCTTC.

Many counts were recorded for this clonotype. The V call is TRBV20-1, the J call TRBJ1-1, with 11 bases identical to TRBD1. Per germline, CDR1 DFQATT and CDR2 SNEGSKA (reference sequence). The CDR3 is made up of 16 amino acids. V was clipped by 3 bases and J by 0 bases; unmatched bases: 6. CDR3 region: CSASWGTGGMNTEAFF. The CDR3 DNA sequence: TGCAGTGCTAGTTGGGGGACAGGGGGAATGAACACTGAAGCTTTCTTT.

On this clonotype itself: A much larger clone differs by one base, so this may be a read error. This chain uses TRBV7-2 with TRBJ2-1, with D perhaps given as TRBD1 or TRBD2 (5 bases each). Germline V lookup: CDR1 SGHTA, CDR2 FQGNSA. V dropped 3 bases and J dropped 3 bases, with 9 bases sitting between them. The CDR3 runs to 14 residues. CDR3 coding DNA: TGTGCCAGCAGCTTGGATGGGGGCTACAATGAGCAGTTCTTC. Its protein is CASSLDGGYNEQFF.

This clonotype was recorded at least ten times. The rearrangement joins TRBV10-3 to TRBJ2-7; 13 positions match TRBD2. Germline CDR1 ENHRY, CDR2 SYGVKD. Trimming cost V 4 bases and J 4 bases; bases outside gene matches: 25. The CDR3 is made up of 22 amino acids. CDR3 DNA sequence: TGTGCCATCAGTGGACAGGGGTTTAGCGGGACTAGCGGGAAGCAATTTGGGTACGAGCAGTACGTC. Its protein product is CAISGQGFSGTSGKQFGYEQYV.

This clonotype was observed many times. The chain is built from TRBV7-2 and TRBJ2-5; D unresolved. The CDR3 has 12 residues. The V gene lost 2 bases and the J gene lost 9 bases, with 10 bases spanning the gap. CDR1 and CDR2 (germline): SGHTA, FQGNSA. The CDR3 DNA is TGTGCCAGCAGCTTAAGTAGGCAGGCCCAGTACTTC. As protein: CASSLSRQAQYF.

This clonotype was observed a few times. This chain links TRBV11-2 with TRBJ2-1, with 11 bases lining up with TRBD2. V lost 2 bases to trimming and J lost 1 base; unmatched junction nucleotides: 4. Germline V lookup: CDR1 SGHAT, CDR2 FQNNGV. This CDR3 is 17 amino acids long. CDR3 in DNA: TGTGCCAGCAGCTTAAGCCTAGCGGGAGGTTCCTACAATGAGCAGTTCTTC. Its protein product is CASSLSLAGGSYNEQFF.

This clonotype was observed at least ten times. The V call is TRBV29-1, the J call TRBJ2-2; perhaps TRBD2 as D (5 bases). V shed 6 bases and J shed 3 bases, with 20 bases lying between them. From germline, CDR1 is SQVTM and CDR2 ANQGSEA. CDR3 length equals 16 residues. The CDR3: CSVETSFGLDTGELFF. CDR3 DNA sequence: TGCAGCGTAGAAACTAGTTTCGGGTTGGACACCGGGGAGCTGTTTTTT.

The chain is built from TRBV30 and TRBJ1-1; 7 nucleotides line up with TRBD1. Germline V gene lookup returns CDR1 GTSNPN and CDR2 SVGIG (reference sequence). There are 14 residues in the CDR3. J lost 5 bases, V lost 0 bases, and 6 bases had no gene match. The CDR3 DNA is TGTGCCTGGAGTGTAGAAACAGGGGCGACTGAAGCTTTCTTT. This sequence encodes CAWSVETGATEAFF.

Worth noting for this clonotype: A junction end diverges from the germline sequence, so it may reflect a read error. The chain joins TRBV7-7 to TRBJ2-3, with D possibly TRBD1 on 6 matching bases. Germline CDR1 and CDR2: SSHAT and FNYEAQ (reference sequence). CDR3 length equals 14 residues. The CDR3 DNA reads TGTGCTAGCAGCCCAACAGGGACCACAGATACGCAGTATTTT. This codes for CASSPTGTTDTQYF. The whole variable domain, remainder taken from reference TRBV7-7 and TRBJ2-3, is GAGVSQSPRYKVTKRGQDVTLRCDPISSHATLYWYQQALGQGPEFLTYFNYEAQPDKSGLPSDRFSAERPEGSISTLTIQRTEQRDSAMYRCASSPTGTTDTQYFGPGTRLTVL.

This clonotype was found many times. The V gene is TRBV20-1, the J gene TRBJ2-1; D not certain. V gave up 0 bases and J gave up 10 bases, with 22 bases separating them. The length of the CDR3 is 16 residues. CDR1 is DFQATT, CDR2 SNEGSKA, per germline (reference sequence). CDR3 sequence: CSARDPRQGPNPEQFF. CDR3 nucleotides: TGCAGTGCTAGAGACCCTAGACAAGGCCCTAACCCCGAGCAGTTCTTC.

Many counts were recorded for this clonotype. The chain uses TRBV6-2 or TRBV6-3 and TRBJ2-1; D is unclear. V lost 5 bases to trimming and J lost 6 bases, with 8 bases between them. Germline CDR1 MNHEY, CDR2 SVGEGT. This CDR3 has 12 amino acids. The CDR3 DNA reads as TGTGCCAGCAGTCGCTGGCGCAATGAGCAGTTCTTC. Protein sequence: CASSRWRNEQFF.

This clonotype came up a few times. The chain joins TRBV27 to TRBJ1-1; TRBD1 aligns across 8 bases. The CDR3 spans 14 residues. Germline V gene data show CDR1 as MNHEY and CDR2 as SMNVEV (reference sequence). V lost 4 bases, J lost 3 bases, and 4 bases stayed unmatched. The CDR3 DNA sequence: TGTGCCAGCAGTTCGACAGGGGAGGACACTGAAGCTTTCTTT. It specifies CASSSTGEDTEAFF.

This clonotype was detected many times. The chain is built from TRBV20-1 and TRBJ1-1; 7 bases line up with TRBD1. Germline CDR1 is DFQATT and CDR2 is SNEGSKA (reference sequence). CDR3 length equals 15 residues. The J segment lost 5 bases and the V segment lost 5 bases, leaving 14 bases of the junction unmatched. The DNA for the CDR3 is TGCAGTGCTGGGAGACAGGGAGGGTCGCAAACTGAAGCTTTCTTT. It encodes CSAGRQGGSQTEAFF.